The 32 T cell receptor beta chains in this list originate from one sample, sequenced in a study of blood T cell repertoires in COVID-19. TCRdb's table, derived via immunoSEQ multiplex PCR, lists solely in-frame clones and lacks some. The data show around 100,000 clones, about 90% seen once. Input material: peripheral blood. The origin of the receptors is a human donor in a cohort sampled during active COVID-19.

This clone was recorded only once. The V call is TRBV7-8, the J call TRBJ2-3; the D gene is possibly TRBD1 (6 bases). Trimming took off 5 bases at V and 3 bases at J, with 12 bases between the two ends. This CDR3 has 14 residues. Germline CDR1 reads SGHVS; CDR2 reads FQNEAQ. The DNA of the CDR3 is TGTGCCAGCAGCCCCGGGACATGGACAGATACGCAGTATTTT. It yields the protein CASSPGTWTDTQYF.

With regard to this clone: Sequence at one end of the junction differs from germline and may be a read error. The V call is TRBV7-7, the J call TRBJ2-5; 9 nucleotides align to TRBD1. The CDR3 covers 18 residues. Per germline, CDR1 SSHAT and CDR2 FNYEAQ (reference sequence). CDR3 protein: CASSPPRGPGDRVETQYF. The DNA of the CDR3 is TGTGCTAGCAGCCCCCCCAGGGGTCCTGGGGACAGGGTAGAGACCCAGTACTTC.

The genes are TRBV6-5 and TRBJ2-1; 7 nucleotides agree with TRBD2. Germline V gene sequence: CDR1 MNHEY, CDR2 SVGAGI. Losses at the gene ends were 0 bases for V and 8 bases for J; bases not matched to a gene: 4. CDR3 size: 14 residues. CDR3 residues: CASSYSSLADEQFF. The DNA for the CDR3 is TGTGCCAGCAGTTACTCCAGTCTAGCGGATGAGCAGTTCTTC.

This clone was recorded only once. The chain couples TRBV2 to TRBJ2-2, with D tentatively TRBD2 (6 bases). Germline V CDR1 and CDR2: SNHLY, FYNNEI. This CDR3 comprises 14 residues. V was pared by 7 bases and J by 2 bases, with 11 bases between. CDR3 sequence reads: CASNSGANTGELFF. The CDR3 nucleotides are TGTGCCAGCAATAGCGGAGCAAACACCGGGGAGCTGTTTTTT.

The chain couples TRBV11-3 to TRBJ2-1; possibly TRBD2 for D (6 bases). V was shortened by 4 bases and J by 0 bases, with 19 bases between the two germline ends. The length of the CDR3 is 18 residues. Germline V gene sequence: CDR1 SGHNT, CDR2 YENEEA. CDR3 nucleotides: TGTGCCAGCAGCTCCCAATCAAGCGGGTCGAGCTCCTACAATGAGCAGTTCTTC. Translating it yields CASSSQSSGSSSYNEQFF.

The CDR3 protein is CASSGAYVGGYTF. In nucleotides, the CDR3 is TGTGCCAGCAGTGGGGCATACGTCGGCGGCTACACCTTC. The J gene is TRBJ1-2, the V gene TRBV12-3 or TRBV12-4, with a tentative D call TRBD1 (5 bases). V was pared by 5 bases and J by 8 bases, with 15 bases between. CDR3 length: 13 residues.

The chain uses TRBV21-1 and TRBJ2-7; TRBD2 is the table's D call and was not checked against the DNA. TRBV21-1 is a known pseudogene. The CDR3 loop spans 13 amino acids. Here the CDR3 DNA reads TGTGCCAGCAGCAAAGACGGAGCCTACGAGCAGTACTTC. Amino acids: CASSKDGAYEQYF.

The CDR3 loop is CASSLDSGGGQPQHF. CDR3 coding DNA: TGTGCCAGCAGCTTAGATTCAGGGGGCGGTCAGCCCCAGCATTTT. The V and J genes are TRBV7-8 and TRBJ1-5; 8 positions match TRBD1. CDR3 length: 15 residues. The ends lost 1 base at V and 6 bases at J; junction bases unmatched: 5. Germline V gene data show CDR1 as SGHVS and CDR2 as FQNEAQ.

V usage is TRBV4-2 and J usage is TRBJ2-3, with TRBD2 matching over 11 bases. V trimming: 0 bases; J trimming: 4 bases; junction bases outside the gene matches: 3. The CDR3 is 16 residues long. Germline CDR1 and CDR2: LGHNA and YNFKEQ. The CDR3 coding sequence is TGTGCCAGCAGCCAAGAACTAGCGGGGGTGTCAGATACGCAGTATTTT. This codes for CASSQELAGVSDTQYF.

The V gene is TRBV7-3, the J gene TRBJ2-1; 7 nucleotides match TRBD1. V shed 5 bases, J shed 1 base, and the junction held 8 bases outside the gene matches. Per the germline V gene, CDR1 is SGHTA and CDR2 is FQGTGA. The CDR3 is 16 amino acids. The CDR3 reads CASSMQGGKSYNEQFF. The DNA for the CDR3 is TGTGCCAGCAGCATGCAAGGGGGCAAATCCTACAATGAGCAGTTCTTC.

This clone was counted a few times. The chain carries TRBV21-1 and TRBJ1-5; the table names TRBD1, a call not compared with the DNA. TRBV21-1 is shown as a pseudogene. There are 13 residues in the CDR3. The CDR3 nucleotides are TGTGCCCCGACGACAGGGGAGGGACAGCCCCAGCATTTT. This sequence encodes CAPTTGEGQPQHF.

The J gene is TRBJ2-1, the V gene TRBV7-9; 7 positions match TRBD1. This CDR3 region has 14 residues. The germline V gene encodes CDR1 SEHNR and CDR2 FQNEAQ (reference sequence). J gave up 5 bases and V 5 bases, and 6 bases lay outside the gene matches. CDR3 sequence (DNA): TGTGCCAGCAGCACCTGGACAGGTCACAATGAGCAGTTCTTC. This gives the protein CASSTWTGHNEQFF.

J is TRBJ1-1 and V is TRBV2; tentative D call: TRBD1 (6 bases). CDR3 length: 15 residues. The ends were cut back, 5 bases at V and 6 bases at J, with 19 bases in the middle. Germline CDR1 is SNHLY and CDR2 is FYNNEI. The CDR3 loop is CASSSYREGYPEAFF. CDR3 coding DNA: TGTGCCAGCAGTTCATACAGGGAGGGATACCCTGAAGCTTTCTTT.

The rearrangement uses TRBV24-1 and TRBJ1-5; maybe TRBD1 (5 bases). This CDR3 contains 14 residues. Germline V gives CDR1 KGHDR, CDR2 SFDVKD. V lost 5 bases and J 0 bases, leaving 7 bases between the germline ends. CDR3 DNA: TGTGCCACCAGTGTCAGGGATAGCAATCAGCCCCAGCATTTT. It translates to CATSVRDSNQPQHF.

The chain recombines TRBV6-2 or TRBV6-3 with TRBJ1-5, with D hard to call. In germline, CDR1 is MNHEY, CDR2 SVGEGT. CDR3 size: 16 residues. V dropped 2 bases and J dropped 4 bases, with 15 bases sitting between them. The CDR3 is CASSYRSVQRNQPQHF. In DNA, the CDR3 is TGTGCCAGCAGTTACCGATCGGTCCAGCGGAATCAGCCCCAGCATTTT.

The V call is TRBV19, the J call TRBJ2-7, with 8 bases aligning to TRBD2. Looked up from germline, CDR1 is LNHDA and CDR2 is SQIVND (reference sequence). This CDR3 spans 15 amino acids. The trim removed 3 bases at V and 2 bases at J, leaving 6 bases unmatched. CDR3 DNA: TGTGCCAGTAGTATTGGACTAGCTCAAACCTACGAGCAGTACTTC. As protein: CASSIGLAQTYEQYF.

The chain recombines TRBV6-5 with TRBJ2-5; no clear D. Germline lookup yields CDR1 MNHEY and CDR2 SVGAGI. Trimming stripped 6 bases from V and 0 bases from J, with 2 bases between. The CDR3 has 11 residues. CDR3 DNA: TGTGCCAGCAGCTACCAAGAGACCCAGTACTTC. Its protein is CASSYQETQYF.

The V and J genes are TRBV6-5 and TRBJ1-2; 9 bases agree with TRBD1. Losses at the gene ends were 8 bases for V and 7 bases for J; bases not matched to a gene: 11. Looked up from germline, CDR1 is MNHEY and CDR2 is SVGAGI. The CDR3 is made up of 14 amino acids. In nucleotides, the CDR3 is TGTGCCAGCTCACAGGGGGCAGGGATGGCTGGCTACACCTTC. As protein: CASSQGAGMAGYTF.

This clone has just a few counts. This chain uses TRBV18 with TRBJ1-5, with D perhaps TRBD1 (5 bases). The CDR3 extends over 15 amino acids. The germline V and J ends were trimmed by 4 bases and 2 bases, with 12 bases remaining between them. Looked up from germline, CDR1 is KGHSH and CDR2 is LQKENI. For the CDR3, the DNA is TGTGCCAGCTCACTTGGCAGGGCCCGCAATCAGCCCCAGCATTTT. This sequence encodes CASSLGRARNQPQHF. The full variable domain, with the rest looked up from reference TRBV18 and TRBJ1-5, is NAGVMQNPRHLVRRRGQEARLRCSPMKGHSHVYWYRQLPEEGLKFMVYLQKENIIDESGMPKERFSAEFPKEGPSILRIQQVVRGDSAAYFCASSLGRARNQPQHFGDGTRLSIL.

The V and J genes are TRBV19 and TRBJ2-3; D is unclear. Trimming removed 4 bases from V and 0 bases from J, with 14 bases in between. The CDR3 consists of 16 residues. CDR1 and CDR2 from the germline V gene are LNHDA and SQIVND (reference sequence). CDR3 protein: CASSRYPLESTDTQYF. DNA of the CDR3: TGTGCCAGTAGTAGATACCCGTTGGAGAGCACAGATACGCAGTATTTT. Variable domain in full (rest from reference TRBV19 and TRBJ2-3): DGGITQSPKYLFRKEGQNVTLSCEQNLNHDAMYWYRQDPGQGLRLIYYSQIVNDFQKGDIAEGYSVSREKKESFPLTVTSAQKNPTAFYLCASSRYPLESTDTQYFGPGTRLTVL.

This clone was detected only once. The V and J genes are TRBV11-2 and TRBJ2-1, with 12 bases aligning to TRBD2. The CDR3 totals 16 residues. Trimming removed 4 bases from V and 8 bases from J; junction bases left unmatched: 9. In germline, CDR1 is SGHAT, CDR2 FQNNGV. In DNA, the CDR3 is TGTGCCAGCAGCTCGGCTAGCGGGGGGGCCTCGGATGAGCAGTTCTTC. This translates into CASSSASGGASDEQFF.

The J gene is TRBJ2-7, the V gene TRBV6-5; D might be TRBD2 (6 bases). Germline CDR1 is MNHEY and CDR2 is SVGAGI. The CDR3 runs 16 residues. V dropped 4 bases and J dropped 0 bases, with 16 bases sitting between them. CDR3 region: CASSSPRRGISYEQYF. In DNA form, the CDR3 reads TGTGCCAGCAGTTCCCCAAGGAGGGGCATCTCCTACGAGCAGTACTTC.

This sequence joins TRBV5-1 and TRBJ1-1; possibly TRBD1 for D (5 bases). From germline, CDR1 is SGHRS and CDR2 YFSETQ. The CDR3 loop spans 15 amino acids. Trimming removed 5 bases at V and 3 bases at J, with 17 bases between. CDR3 sequence: CASRRDDSFDTEAFF. The CDR3 DNA reads as TGCGCCAGCAGGCGCGACGACAGCTTCGACACTGAAGCTTTCTTT.

The chain links TRBV19 to TRBJ2-2; TRBD2 matches 13 bases. Unmatched junction bases numbered 16, after V lost 8 bases and J lost 4 bases. The germline V gene has CDR1 LNHDA and CDR2 SQIVND (reference sequence). This CDR3 is built from 19 residues. Written as DNA, the CDR3 is TGTGCCAGTCTCTTCCAACTAGCGGGGGGGCCTCGAGGCACCGGGGAGCTGTTTTTT. Translated, it gives CASLFQLAGGPRGTGELFF. Variable domain in full (rest from reference TRBV19 and TRBJ2-2): DGGITQSPKYLFRKEGQNVTLSCEQNLNHDAMYWYRQDPGQGLRLIYYSQIVNDFQKGDIAEGYSVSREKKESFPLTVTSAQKNPTAFYLCASLFQLAGGPRGTGELFFGEGSRLTVL.

This chain connects TRBV4-2 to TRBJ2-3, with D perhaps TRBD2 (5 bases). Germline V CDR1 and CDR2: LGHNA, YNFKEQ. V dropped 0 bases and J dropped 3 bases, with 10 bases sitting between them. The CDR3 consists of 15 residues. Written as DNA, the CDR3 is TGTGCCAGCAGCCAAGAATGGACTGATACAGATACGCAGTATTTT. Translated: CASSQEWTDTDTQYF.

This chain connects TRBV28 to TRBJ1-4, with D hard to call. The V gene's germline CDR1 is MDHEN and CDR2 SYDVKM. This CDR3 spans 16 amino acids. The germline V and J ends were trimmed by 3 bases and 4 bases, with 15 bases remaining between them. Written as DNA, the CDR3 is TGTGCCAGCAGTTTGATTGGATGGAACAGTAATGAAAAACTGTTTTTT. Its protein product is CASSLIGWNSNEKLFF.

In nucleotides, the CDR3 is TGTGCCAGCTCACTCAGGGTTTCTCAAGAGACCCAGTACTTC. This sequence encodes CASSLRVSQETQYF. The chain has TRBV18 and TRBJ2-5; D possibly corresponds to TRBD1 (5 bases). The CDR3 is 14 amino acids. Per the germline V gene, CDR1 is KGHSH and CDR2 is LQKENI. V lost 4 bases and J 2 bases, leaving 11 bases between the germline ends.

There are a few counts of this clone. This sequence joins TRBV19 and TRBJ1-5; maybe TRBD1 (5 bases). The CDR3 runs to 15 residues. Germline CDR1 reads LNHDA; CDR2 reads SQIVND (reference sequence). Trimming removed 3 bases at V and 0 bases at J, with 9 bases between. The CDR3 reads CASSIGQHSNQPQHF. The CDR3 nucleotides read TGTGCCAGTAGTATTGGACAACATAGCAATCAGCCCCAGCATTTT.

The genes are TRBV18 and TRBJ2-1; 16 bases align to TRBD2. Germline CDR1 and CDR2: KGHSH and LQKENI. There are 18 residues in the CDR3. J gave up 1 base and V 3 bases, and 3 bases lay outside the gene matches. CDR3 residues: CASSPGLAGGRSYNEQFF. CDR3 DNA sequence: TGTGCCAGCTCACCGGGACTAGCGGGGGGGCGGTCCTACAATGAGCAGTTCTTC.

The chain recombines TRBV10-2 with TRBJ2-3; 9 bases fit TRBD2. V dropped 4 bases and J dropped 1; count of bases not matched to a gene: 12. The CDR3 is 18 residues long. Germline CDR1 and CDR2: WSHSY and SAAADI. CDR3 DNA sequence: TGCGCCAGCAGTGCCCTCCTTGGGGGCGGGAGGGGCACAGATACGCAGTATTTT. Amino acid sequence: CASSALLGGGRGTDTQYF.

The rearrangement uses TRBV21-1 and TRBJ2-7; TRBD2 is the table's D call and was not checked against the DNA. TRBV21-1 is classified as a pseudogene. This CDR3 has 15 residues. The CDR3 here is CASSNQPSGLVEQYF. CDR3 DNA: TGTGCCAGCAGCAATCAACCCTCGGGACTAGTCGAGCAGTACTTC.

CDR3 protein: CASSLGQTGNTEAFF. The DNA of the CDR3 is TGTGCCAGCAGCTTAGGACAGACGGGGAACACTGAAGCTTTCTTT. The V and J genes are TRBV11-1 and TRBJ1-1; TRBD1 might be the D (5 bases). The germline gives CDR1 SGHAT, CDR2 FQDESV (reference sequence). The CDR3 has 15 amino acids. Trimming removed 1 base at V and 1 base at J, with 10 bases between. Full variable domain (remainder filled in from reference TRBV11-1 and TRBJ1-1): EAEVAQSPRYKITEKSQAVAFWCDPISGHATLYWYRQILGQGPELLVQFQDESVVDDSQLPKDRFSAERLKGVDSTLKIQPAELGDSAMYLCASSLGQTGNTEAFFGQGTRLTVV.